The 15 T cell receptor beta chains reported below all come from one sample, sequenced in a study of long-term antiretroviral therapy in people with HIV. A v3.0 immunoSEQ assay was performed at survey level. Profiling relied on immunoSEQ multiplex PCR, and the TCRdb table lists in-frame clones only, not all of them. The table lists about 22,000 clones, 88% of them singletons, with approximately 3.7% in the top ten. Here the sequenced sample was unsorted PBMCs, taken 2.3 years after starting antiretroviral therapy. Receptor source: a man aged 55 to 69 with HIV.

The J gene is TRBJ2-1, the V gene TRBV6-1; 7 bases align to TRBD2. The V gene end was trimmed by 1 base and the J gene end by 6 bases; junction bases not matched to a gene: 6. The CDR3 spans 15 residues. The germline CDR1 and CDR2 sequences are MNHNS and SASEGT. CDR3 sequence: CASSEEASGPNEQFF. The CDR3 nucleotides are TGTGCCAGCAGTGAAGAGGCTAGCGGCCCCAATGAGCAGTTCTTC.

This clone is categorized as large (0.1 to 1%). The rearrangement joins TRBV7-9 to TRBJ1-2; maybe TRBD1 (6 bases). Germline CDR1 and CDR2: SEHNR and FQNEAQ (reference sequence). There are 13 residues in the CDR3. V lost 6 bases, J lost 3 bases, and 11 bases lay in between. CDR3 region: CASRGRGDYGYTF. CDR3 nucleotides: TGTGCCAGCAGGGGCAGGGGAGACTATGGCTACACCTTC.

J is TRBJ2-5 and V is TRBV4-1; TRBD2 agrees at 10 bases. This CDR3 has 16 amino acids. Germline-derived CDR1 and CDR2 are MGHRA and YSYEKL. The V segment lost 1 base and the J segment 2 bases; nucleotides outside the gene matches: 4. The chain's CDR3 is CASSQGPAGGQETQYF. Here the CDR3 DNA reads TGCGCCAGCAGCCAAGGCCCAGCGGGGGGGCAAGAGACCCAGTACTTC.

V gene TRBV14 combines with J gene TRBJ2-7; possibly TRBD1 for D (5 bases). V was pared by 8 bases and J by 3 bases, with 26 bases between. The CDR3 has 17 amino acids. CDR1 SGHDN and CDR2 FVKESK come from the germline V gene. The CDR3 is CASDTRPEQIGDYEQYF. The CDR3 region has the DNA TGTGCCAGCGATACCCGACCGGAGCAGATAGGGGACTACGAGCAGTACTTC.

The genes are TRBV11-2 and TRBJ2-3; D remains ambiguous. This CDR3 is 13 amino acids long. Trimming cost V 1 base and J 4 bases, with 6 bases left between them. Germline assignment: CDR1 SGHAT and CDR2 FQNNGV. The CDR3 region has the DNA TGTGCCAGCAGCTTAGGCTTCCCAGATACGCAGTATTTT. It yields the protein CASSLGFPDTQYF.

J is TRBJ2-6 and V is TRBV15, with D perhaps matching TRBD1 or TRBD2 (5 bases each). The CDR3 spans 16 residues. The germline CDR1 and CDR2 sequences are LNHNV and YYDKDF (reference sequence). V was cut by 8 bases and J by 0 bases, with 14 bases left in between. CDR3: CATRTGRVSGANVLTF. The CDR3 nucleotides read TGTGCCACCCGTACGGGACGGGTCTCTGGGGCCAACGTCCTGACTTTC. The entire variable domain, with the rest obtained from reference TRBV15 and TRBJ2-6, is as follows: DAMVIQNPRYQVTQFGKPVTLSCSQTLNHNVMYWYQQKSSQAPKLLFHYYDKDFNNEADTPDNFQSRRPNTSFCFLDIRSPGLGDTAMYLCATRTGRVSGANVLTFGAGSRLTVL.

V and J are TRBV19 and TRBJ1-6; D is unresolved. The CDR3 extends over 14 amino acids. Germline CDR1 and CDR2: LNHDA and SQIVND (reference sequence). Trimming removed 7 bases from V and 5 bases from J, with 12 bases in between. Here the CDR3 reads CASTAQRNNSPLHF. In nucleotides, the CDR3 is TGTGCCAGTACCGCCCAGAGGAATAATTCACCCCTCCACTTT.

The count of this clone is one. The V call is TRBV27, the J call TRBJ1-4; D uncertain. Deletions cut 6 bases from V and 6 bases from J, with 11 bases between. The CDR3 has 13 amino acids. Germline assignment: CDR1 MNHEY and CDR2 SMNVEV (reference sequence). CDR3 amino acids: CASRERSHEKLFF. The DNA for the CDR3 is TGTGCCAGCAGAGAGAGGAGTCATGAAAAACTGTTTTTT.

The rearrangement uses TRBV27 and TRBJ1-1; TRBD1 agrees at 10 bases. Trimming cost V 5 bases and J 5 bases; bases outside gene matches: 8. Looked up from germline, CDR1 is MNHEY and CDR2 is SMNVEV (reference sequence). The CDR3 runs to 15 residues. The CDR3: CASSIRDRGDTEAFF. CDR3 DNA sequence: TGTGCCAGCAGTATCCGGGACAGGGGAGATACTGAAGCTTTCTTT.

CDR3 residues: CASSFRSAETQYF. The CDR3 DNA reads TGCGCCAGCAGCTTTCGTTCAGCAGAGACCCAGTACTTC. The chain couples TRBV5-1 to TRBJ2-5; D unclear. The germline V and J ends were trimmed by 2 bases and 4 bases, with 9 bases remaining between them. The V gene's germline CDR1 is SGHRS and CDR2 YFSETQ. CDR3 length: 13 amino acids.

The chain has TRBV5-1 and TRBJ1-6, with D possibly matching TRBD1 (6 bases). The V end lost 5 bases, the J end lost 7 bases, and 16 bases lay between the germline ends. The CDR3 loop spans 15 amino acids. Germline V gene data show CDR1 as SGHRS and CDR2 as YFSETQ. CDR3 protein: CASRIGGLLNSPLHF. CDR3 nucleotides: TGCGCCAGCAGAATAGGGGGGCTACTCAATTCACCCCTCCACTTT.

The chain links TRBV21-1 to TRBJ2-6; the D call in the table, TRBD1, was not verified against the DNA. TRBV21-1 is given as a pseudogene. This CDR3 comprises 15 residues. The CDR3 nucleotides are TGTGCCAGCAGCAAAAGGGGGTCTGGGGCCAACGTCCTGACTTTC. Protein sequence: CASSKRGSGANVLTF.

The chain couples TRBV7-2 to TRBJ2-7; tentative D call: TRBD2 (6 bases). The CDR3 sequence is 13 residues long. Germline lookup yields CDR1 SGHTA and CDR2 FQGNSA. V lost 4 bases to trimming and J lost 3 bases, with 10 bases between them. CDR3 protein: CASSSSEGYEQYF. As DNA, the CDR3 is TGTGCCAGCAGCTCTAGCGAGGGCTACGAGCAGTACTTC.

The rearrangement links TRBV29-1 to TRBJ2-3; 7 positions match TRBD1. The germline gives CDR1 SQVTM, CDR2 ANQGSEA. This CDR3 has 14 residues. The J segment lost 0 bases and the V segment lost 6 bases, leaving 6 bases of the junction unmatched. CDR3 in amino acids: CSVGQGVSTDTQYF. The CDR3 bases are TGCAGCGTGGGGCAGGGGGTTAGCACAGATACGCAGTATTTT.

The chain links TRBV19 to TRBJ2-6, with D possibly called TRBD1 or TRBD2 (5 bases each). Germline values: CDR1 LNHDA, CDR2 SQIVND (reference sequence). The CDR3 is made up of 15 amino acids. Trimming removed 3 bases at V and 2 bases at J, with 8 bases between. CDR3 in DNA: TGTGCCAGTAGTATTGGGACGGCTGGGGCCAACGTCCTGACTTTC. Residues: CASSIGTAGANVLTF.